The source of this T cell receptor (beta chain) is a study of shared clonotypes between healthy human individuals. In germline, CDR1 is MGHRA, CDR2 YSYEKL. The V end lost 3 bases, the J end lost 2 bases, and 13 bases lay between the germline ends. CDR3 size: 15 residues. Profiled with immunoSEQ multiplex PCR; TCRdb holds only in-frame clones, not every one. This sample yields roughly 2,000,000 clones, of which about 93% are seen a single time; approximately 1.6% belongs to the top ten. The naive CD8 subset, CD45RO-negative cells positively selected for CCR7, excluded terminally differentiated effector memory CD45RA+ cells.

The chain is built from TRBV4-1 and TRBJ1-1; TRBD1 might be the D (6 bases). The sample taken for sequencing was naive CD8+ T cells from PBMCs. This TCR was recovered from a man aged 18 to 30 in good health. Some clones in this sample may be carry-over from other donors' samples. CDR3 DNA sequence: TGCGCCAGCAGCCATAATCCGGGACAAAACACTGAAGCTTTCTTT. It codes for CASSHNPGQNTEAFF.